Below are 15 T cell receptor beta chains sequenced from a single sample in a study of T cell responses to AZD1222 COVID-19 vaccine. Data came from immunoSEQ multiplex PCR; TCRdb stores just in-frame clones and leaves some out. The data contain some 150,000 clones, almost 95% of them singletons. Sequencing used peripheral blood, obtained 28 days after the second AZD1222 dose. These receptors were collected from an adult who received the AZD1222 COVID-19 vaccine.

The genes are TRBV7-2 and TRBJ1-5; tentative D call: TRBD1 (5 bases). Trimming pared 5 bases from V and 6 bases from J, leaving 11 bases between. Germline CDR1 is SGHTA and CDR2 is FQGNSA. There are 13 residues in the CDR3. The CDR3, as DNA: TGTGCCAGCAGCGGTGGGGGGTTTCAGCCCCAGCATTTT. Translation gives CASSGGGFQPQHF.

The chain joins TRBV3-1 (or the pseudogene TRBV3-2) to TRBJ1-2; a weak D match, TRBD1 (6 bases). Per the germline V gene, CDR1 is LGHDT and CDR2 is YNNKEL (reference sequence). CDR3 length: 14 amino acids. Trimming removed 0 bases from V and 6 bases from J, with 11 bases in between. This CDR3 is CASSQDREGDGYTF. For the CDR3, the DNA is TGTGCCAGCAGCCAAGACAGGGAGGGGGATGGCTACACCTTC.

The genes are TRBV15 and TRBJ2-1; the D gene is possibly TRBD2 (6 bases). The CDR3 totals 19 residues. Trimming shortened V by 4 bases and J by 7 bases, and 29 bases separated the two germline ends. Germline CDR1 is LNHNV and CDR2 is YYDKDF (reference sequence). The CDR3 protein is CATSTGAWGETRMDNEQFF. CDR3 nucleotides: TGTGCCACCAGCACCGGAGCCTGGGGGGAAACCCGGATGGATAATGAGCAGTTCTTC.

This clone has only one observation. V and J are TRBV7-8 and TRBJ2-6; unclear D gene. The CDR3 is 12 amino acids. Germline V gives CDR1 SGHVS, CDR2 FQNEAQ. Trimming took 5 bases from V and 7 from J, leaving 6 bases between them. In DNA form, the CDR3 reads TGTGCCAGCAGCCTCGCAGCCAACGTCCTGACTTTC. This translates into CASSLAANVLTF.

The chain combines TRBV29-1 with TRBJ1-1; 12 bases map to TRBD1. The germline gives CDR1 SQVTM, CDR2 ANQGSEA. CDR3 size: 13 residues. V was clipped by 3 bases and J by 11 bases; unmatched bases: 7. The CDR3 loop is CSVEGDRGLEAFF. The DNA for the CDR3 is TGCAGCGTTGAGGGGGACAGGGGGCTTGAGGCTTTCTTT.

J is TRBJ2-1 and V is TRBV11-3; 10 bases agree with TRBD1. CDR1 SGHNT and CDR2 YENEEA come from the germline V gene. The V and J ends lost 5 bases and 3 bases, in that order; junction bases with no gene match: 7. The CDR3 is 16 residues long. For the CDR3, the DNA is TGTGCCAGCAGCGCACATCGGACAGGGGGCTACAATGAGCAGTTCTTC. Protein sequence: CASSAHRTGGYNEQFF.

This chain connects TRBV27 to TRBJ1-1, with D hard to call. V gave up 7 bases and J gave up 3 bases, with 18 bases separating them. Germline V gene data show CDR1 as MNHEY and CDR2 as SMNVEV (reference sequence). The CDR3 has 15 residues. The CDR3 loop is CASTNTWSGDTEAFF. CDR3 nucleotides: TGTGCCAGCACCAACACTTGGTCCGGCGACACTGAAGCTTTCTTT.

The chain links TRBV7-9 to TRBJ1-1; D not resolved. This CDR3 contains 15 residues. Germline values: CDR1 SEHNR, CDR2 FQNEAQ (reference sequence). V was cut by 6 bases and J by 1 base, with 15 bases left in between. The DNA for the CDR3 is TGTGCCAGCAGTCCCGGACGGCAAAGGAACACTGAAGCTTTCTTT. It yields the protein CASSPGRQRNTEAFF.

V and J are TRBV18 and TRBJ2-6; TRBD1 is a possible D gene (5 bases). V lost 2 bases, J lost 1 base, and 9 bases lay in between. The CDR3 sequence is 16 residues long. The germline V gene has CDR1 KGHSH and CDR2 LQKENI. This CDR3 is CASSPIRASGANVLTF. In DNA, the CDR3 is TGTGCCAGCTCACCAATCAGGGCTTCTGGGGCCAACGTCCTGACTTTC.

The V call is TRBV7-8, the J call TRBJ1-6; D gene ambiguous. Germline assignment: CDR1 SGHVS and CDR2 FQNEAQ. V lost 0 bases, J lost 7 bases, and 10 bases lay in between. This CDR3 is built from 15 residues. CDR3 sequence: CASSLARTENSPLHF. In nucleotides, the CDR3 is TGTGCCAGCAGCTTAGCTAGGACCGAGAATTCACCCCTCCACTTT. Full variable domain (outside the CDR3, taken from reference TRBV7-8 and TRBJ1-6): GAGVSQSPRYKVAKRGQDVALRCDPISGHVSLFWYQQALGQGPEFLTYFQNEAQLDKSGLPSDRFFAERPEGSVSTLKIQRTQQEDSAVYLCASSLARTENSPLHFGNGTRLTVT.

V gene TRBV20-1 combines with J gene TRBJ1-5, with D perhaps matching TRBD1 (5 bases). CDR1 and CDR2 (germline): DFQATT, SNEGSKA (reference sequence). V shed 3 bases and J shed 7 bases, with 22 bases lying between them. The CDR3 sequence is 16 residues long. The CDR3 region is CSASLVDGGDNQPQHF. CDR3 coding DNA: TGCAGTGCTAGTCTGGTGGATGGGGGGGATAACCAGCCCCAGCATTTT.

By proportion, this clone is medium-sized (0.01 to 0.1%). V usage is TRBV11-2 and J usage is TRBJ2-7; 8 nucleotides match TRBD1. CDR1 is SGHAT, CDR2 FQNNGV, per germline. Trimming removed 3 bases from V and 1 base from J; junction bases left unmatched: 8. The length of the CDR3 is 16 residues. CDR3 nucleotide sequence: TGTGCCAGCAGCTTCGACGTGGGGACAGGATCCTACGAGCAGTACTTC. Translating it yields CASSFDVGTGSYEQYF.

The CDR3: CASSLQGPYGYTF. The DNA for the CDR3 is TGTGCCAGCAGCCTCCAGGGGCCCTATGGCTACACCTTC. The chain couples TRBV4-2 to TRBJ1-2; TRBD1 might be the D (6 bases). The germline V gene encodes CDR1 LGHNA and CDR2 YNFKEQ. The CDR3 covers 13 residues. V lost 4 bases to trimming and J lost 4 bases, with 10 bases between them.

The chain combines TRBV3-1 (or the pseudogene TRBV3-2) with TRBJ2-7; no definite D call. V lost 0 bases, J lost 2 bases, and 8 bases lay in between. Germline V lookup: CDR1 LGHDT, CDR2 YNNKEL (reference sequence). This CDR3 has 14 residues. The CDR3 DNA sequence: TGTGCCAGCAGCCAAGACAGTACCGCCTACGAGCAGTACTTC. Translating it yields CASSQDSTAYEQYF.

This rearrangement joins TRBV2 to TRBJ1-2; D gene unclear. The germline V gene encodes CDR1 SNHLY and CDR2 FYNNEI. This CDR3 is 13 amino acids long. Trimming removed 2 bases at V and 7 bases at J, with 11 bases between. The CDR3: CASSEPGKGGYTF. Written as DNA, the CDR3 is TGTGCCAGCAGTGAACCCGGGAAGGGTGGCTACACCTTC.